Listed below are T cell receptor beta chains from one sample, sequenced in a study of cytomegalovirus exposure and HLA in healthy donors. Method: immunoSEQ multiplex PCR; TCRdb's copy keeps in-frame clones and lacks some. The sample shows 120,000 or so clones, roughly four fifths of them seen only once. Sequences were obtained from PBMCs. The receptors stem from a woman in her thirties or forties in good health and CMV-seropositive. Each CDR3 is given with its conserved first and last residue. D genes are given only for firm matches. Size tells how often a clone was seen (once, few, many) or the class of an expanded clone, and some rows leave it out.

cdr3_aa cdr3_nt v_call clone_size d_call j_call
CASSQDERGNIYEQYF TGCGCCAGCAGCCAAGATGAGCGGGGCAACATTTACGAGCAGTACTTC TRBV4-3 - TRBD2 TRBJ2-7
CASRPTSGITDTQYF TGCGCCAGCCGGCCCACTAGCGGGATCACAGATACGCAGTATTTT TRBV5-1 - TRBD2 TRBJ2-3
CASSQEPLVRSTIYF TGTGCCAGCAGCCAAGAACCCCTCGTAAGGAGCACCATATATTTT TRBV14 - - TRBJ1-3
CASSLVQRTDTQYF TGTGCCAGCAGTTTAGTACAGCGGACAGATACGCAGTATTTT TRBV27 - - TRBJ2-3
CASSAGGWDEQFF TGCGCCAGCAGTGCAGGGGGCTGGGATGAGCAGTTCTTC TRBV5-1 - TRBD1 TRBJ2-1
CASNLQGATEAFF TGTGCCAGCAACTTACAGGGGGCCACTGAAGCTTTCTTT TRBV6-5 - TRBD1 TRBJ1-1
CASSGSALFRGDYGYTF TGTGCCAGCAGCGGCAGCGCCCTCTTCAGGGGAGACTATGGCTACACCTTC TRBV2 - - TRBJ1-2
CAWRTVYSGKETQYF TGTGCCTGGAGGACAGTTTATAGCGGAAAAGAGACCCAGTACTTC TRBV30 - - TRBJ2-5
CASERDGYTF TGTGCCAGCGAGAGGGATGGCTACACCTTC TRBV2 - - TRBJ1-2
CASSRTGIIEAFF TGTGCCAGCAGTCGCACAGGGATAATTGAAGCTTTCTTT TRBV6-5 - - TRBJ1-1
CASSLYRLSGPYEQYF TGTGCCAGCAGCTTGTATCGTCTTAGCGGACCCTACGAGCAGTACTTC TRBV11-2 - - TRBJ2-7
CASSLGDRAGDTQYF TGCGCCAGCAGCTTGGGGGACAGGGCGGGGGATACGCAGTATTTT TRBV5-1 once TRBD1 TRBJ2-3
CASSEDGLDGTEQFF TGCGCCAGCAGTGAAGACGGACTAGATGGTACTGAGCAGTTCTTC TRBV10-1 - TRBD2 TRBJ2-1
CVSSSLDSEQFF TGTGTCAGCAGTTCCTTGGACAGTGAGCAGTTCTTC TRBV28 - - TRBJ2-1
CASSLATSGNVEQYF TGTGCCAGCAGCTTAGCGACTAGCGGGAATGTCGAGCAGTACTTC TRBV7-9 few TRBD2 TRBJ2-7
CASSSRGGNQPQHF TGTGCCAGCAGCAGTAGGGGAGGTAATCAGCCCCAGCATTTT TRBV28 - - TRBJ1-5
CASSEGRGRGRGSYEQYF TGTGCCAGCAGCGAAGGGAGGGGGCGCGGGAGGGGATCCTACGAGCAGTACTTC TRBV11-2 - TRBD2 TRBJ2-7
CASSLQLRGLGTEAFF TGCGCCAGCAGCTTGCAACTCCGGGGTTTGGGCACTGAAGCTTTCTTT TRBV5-1 - - TRBJ1-1
CASSRTIPGPDTQYF TGTGCCAGCAGCCGGACAATCCCCGGTCCCGATACGCAGTATTTT TRBV5-6 - - TRBJ2-3
CAWSVSTGASQPQHF TGTGCCTGGAGTGTAAGTACAGGGGCGAGTCAGCCCCAGCATTTT TRBV30 - TRBD1 TRBJ1-5
CASSRSADTQYF TGCGCCAGCAGCCGGAGCGCAGATACGCAGTATTTT TRBV5-1 - - TRBJ2-3
CASRVAGGNTEAFF TGTGCCAGCAGAGTGGCAGGGGGAAACACTGAAGCTTTCTTT TRBV13 once TRBD1 TRBJ1-1
CASSLRGLAGGETQYF TGTGCCAGCAGCTTAAGGGGACTAGCGGGAGGGGAGACCCAGTACTTC TRBV7-3 few TRBD2 TRBJ2-5
CASSHPQGGLAVGEQFF TGCGCCAGCAGCCACCCCCAGGGCGGACTAGCGGTGGGTGAGCAGTTCTTC TRBV4-3 - TRBD2 TRBJ2-1
CATSILPGELFF TGTGCCACCAGCATCCTCCCCGGGGAGCTGTTTTTT TRBV15 - - TRBJ2-2
CASSPRQGYNQPQHF TGTGCCAGCAGTCCCCGACAGGGATACAATCAGCCCCAGCATTTT TRBV28 - TRBD1 TRBJ1-5